The 28 T cell receptor beta chains listed next were all sequenced from one sample in a study of T cell responses to AZD1222 COVID-19 vaccine. The repertoire was sequenced with immunoSEQ multiplex PCR; TCRdb's copy has only in-frame clones and lacks some. The data show 150,000 or so clones, 90% to 95% seen once. Sample: peripheral blood, taken on day 0 of AZD1222 vaccination. The receptors were gathered from an adult in good health.

The chain has TRBV6-2 or TRBV6-3 and TRBJ1-5; D perhaps matches TRBD1 (6 bases). The CDR3 contains 15 residues. Trimming took off 2 bases at V and 4 bases at J, with 12 bases between the two ends. Germline CDR1 and CDR2: MNHEY and SVGEGT. CDR3 amino acids: CASSYPGQYNQPQHF. The CDR3 bases are TGTGCCAGCAGTTACCCGGGACAATATAATCAGCCCCAGCATTTT.

The chain joins TRBV11-1 to TRBJ2-5; D unclear. The CDR3 length is 15 residues. From germline, CDR1 is SGHAT and CDR2 FQDESV (reference sequence). V was shortened by 0 bases and J by 2 bases, with 10 bases between the two germline ends. CDR3 sequence reads: CASSLAAGLQETQYF. DNA for the CDR3: TGTGCCAGCAGCTTAGCGGCAGGCCTACAAGAGACCCAGTACTTC.

This sequence joins TRBV7-8 and TRBJ2-4, with D tentatively TRBD2 (5 bases). This CDR3 is built from 16 residues. The germline V gene has CDR1 SGHVS and CDR2 FQNEAQ. The V end was cut by 1 base, the J end by 1 base, with 11 bases between. CDR3 nucleotides: TGTGCCAGCAGCTTAGGGTCAATAGCGGCCAAAAACATTCAGTACTTC. Amino acid sequence: CASSLGSIAAKNIQYF.

The V call is TRBV7-3, the J call TRBJ2-7, with D unclear. Germline-derived CDR1 and CDR2 are SGHTA and FQGTGA. Trimming took off 1 base at V and 2 bases at J, with 6 bases between the two ends. CDR3 length: 13 amino acids. CDR3 sequence reads: CASSLRPTYEQYF. The DNA of the CDR3 is TGTGCCAGCAGCTTAAGACCCACCTACGAGCAGTACTTC.

The table lists this clone with a count of one. The V gene is TRBV9, the J gene TRBJ2-7, with TRBD1 as a possible D gene (5 bases). Germline V gene lookup returns CDR1 SGDLS and CDR2 YYNGEE. The CDR3 loop spans 17 amino acids. Trimming cost V 0 bases and J 2 bases, with 18 bases left between them. The CDR3 here is CASSVDPTVILTYEQYF. The CDR3 DNA follows: TGTGCCAGCAGCGTAGATCCGACAGTGATACTAACCTACGAGCAGTACTTC.

Here the CDR3 DNA reads TGTGCCAGCAGCGAAAGGACAGGGGGTGGCTACACCTTC. This codes for CASSERTGGGYTF. The chain employs TRBV5-5 and TRBJ1-2; 10 nucleotides align to TRBD1. J lost 7 bases, V lost 4 bases, and 4 bases had no gene match. This CDR3 has 13 residues. Germline values: CDR1 SGHKS, CDR2 YYEKEE (reference sequence).

This clone has a single count. V and J are TRBV16 and TRBJ1-3; D perhaps matches TRBD1 (6 bases). Trimming removed 2 bases at V and 9 bases at J, with 14 bases between. Germline assignment: CDR1 KGHSY and CDR2 FQNENV. The CDR3 spans 14 residues. CDR3 in DNA: TGTGCCAGCAGCCAAGACAACAGGGCAGCCACCATATATTTT. As protein: CASSQDNRAATIYF. Filled out from reference TRBV16 and TRBJ1-3, the complete variable domain reads GEEVAQTPKHLVRGEGQKAKLYCAPIKGHSYVFWYQQVLKNEFKFLISFQNENVFDETGMPKERFSAKCLPNSPCSLEIQATKLEDSAVYFCASSQDNRAATIYFGEGSWLTVV.

The rearrangement joins TRBV28 to TRBJ1-2; a weak D match, TRBD1 (5 bases). Trimming left V 2 bases short and J 8 bases short, with 18 bases between. The CDR3 has 15 amino acids. Germline V lookup: CDR1 MDHEN, CDR2 SYDVKM. Here the CDR3 DNA reads TGTGCCAGCAGTTTAATCAGGCAGGGACTAGGCGGCTACACCTTC. Translation: CASSLIRQGLGGYTF.

This clone appeared a few times. This chain uses TRBV11-3 with TRBJ1-1; TRBD1 matches at 7 bases. The germline V gene encodes CDR1 SGHNT and CDR2 YENEEA. The CDR3 extends over 15 amino acids. The V gene end was trimmed by 5 bases and the J gene end by 2 bases; junction bases not matched to a gene: 8. This CDR3 reads CASSPATGSNTEAFF. DNA for the CDR3: TGTGCCAGCAGCCCAGCGACAGGGAGTAACACTGAAGCTTTCTTT.

V is TRBV6-5 and J is TRBJ1-1; D is unresolved. Germline V gene sequence: CDR1 MNHEY, CDR2 SVGAGI. This CDR3 is built from 14 residues. Deletions cut 2 bases from V and 0 bases from J, with 7 bases between. The DNA of the CDR3 is TGTGCCAGCAGTTACGGGGTACTGAACACTGAAGCTTTCTTT. Residues: CASSYGVLNTEAFF.

The V gene is TRBV11-2, the J gene TRBJ1-1; no clear D. V was pared by 6 bases and J by 1 base, with 15 bases between. This CDR3 contains 15 residues. Germline V gene sequence: CDR1 SGHAT, CDR2 FQNNGV. The CDR3, as DNA: TGTGCCAGCAGTCCAATCCAGGTGGGGAACACTGAAGCTTTCTTT. It encodes CASSPIQVGNTEAFF.

This chain joins TRBV27 and TRBJ1-1; no definite D call. The CDR3 spans 15 residues. The ends were cut back, 0 bases at V and 3 bases at J, with 11 bases in the middle. Germline lookup yields CDR1 MNHEY and CDR2 SMNVEV (reference sequence). The CDR3 DNA sequence: TGTGCCAGCAGTTTATCCCCCTCTACATACACTGAAGCTTTCTTT. The encoded protein is CASSLSPSTYTEAFF.

This clone was observed at least ten times. The gene calls are TRBV6-1 and TRBJ2-1; 8 bases are shared with TRBD1. CDR3 size: 13 residues. Germline V CDR1 and CDR2: MNHNS, SASEGT. The trim removed 3 bases at V and 8 bases at J, leaving 3 bases unmatched. CDR3 protein: CASSDRGHDEQFF. CDR3 sequence (DNA): TGTGCCAGCAGTGACAGGGGGCACGATGAGCAGTTCTTC.

There are a few counts of this clone. The V call is TRBV6-4, the J call TRBJ1-1; D not resolved. This CDR3 has 13 residues. Trimming took off 2 bases at V and 1 base at J, with 5 bases between the two ends. Germline CDR1 MRHNA, CDR2 SNTAGT. DNA for the CDR3: TGTGCCAGCAGTGACCGGGAGAACACTGAAGCTTTCTTT. It codes for CASSDRENTEAFF.

The chain uses TRBV19 and TRBJ1-2; D is possibly TRBD1 (5 bases). The CDR3 totals 13 residues. In germline, CDR1 is LNHDA, CDR2 SQIVND (reference sequence). Trimming shortened V by 5 bases and J by 4 bases, and 11 bases separated the two germline ends. The CDR3 region is CASSRGEFYGYTF. CDR3 coding DNA: TGTGCCAGTAGTCGGGGGGAGTTCTATGGCTACACCTTC.

This chain links TRBV6-1 with TRBJ1-1; D is unresolved. Germline-derived CDR1 and CDR2 are MNHNS and SASEGT. The CDR3 runs to 15 residues. The ends were cut back, 2 bases at V and 0 bases at J, with 10 bases in the middle. CDR3 in DNA: TGTGCCAGCAGTGAATGGGCAGAAATGAACACTGAAGCTTTCTTT. It codes for CASSEWAEMNTEAFF.

In this sample, this clone turned up once. The chain has TRBV12-5 and TRBJ1-4, with 7 positions matching TRBD1. The CDR3 covers 15 residues. V shed 1 base and J 3 bases; nucleotides not matched to a gene: 2. The germline gives CDR1 LGHNT, CDR2 FRNRAP. CDR3 sequence: CASGLGDSSNEKLFF. DNA of the CDR3: TGTGCTAGTGGTTTGGGGGACAGCTCTAATGAAAAACTGTTTTTT.

The chain is built from TRBV25-1 and TRBJ1-3; D is ambiguous. CDR1 and CDR2 (germline): MGHDK, SYGVNS. This CDR3 has 12 amino acids. Trimming shortened V by 3 bases and J by 6 bases, and 6 bases separated the two germline ends. CDR3 in amino acids: CASSDFPNTIYF. As DNA, the CDR3 is TGTGCCAGCAGTGACTTCCCAAACACCATATATTTT.

The chain is built from TRBV27 and TRBJ2-2; D remains unclear. Between the trimmed V and J ends, which lost 5 bases and 3 bases, there was a span of 16 bases. Germline values: CDR1 MNHEY, CDR2 SMNVEV (reference sequence). The CDR3 extends over 16 amino acids. The CDR3 loop is CASSPLRFSDTGELFF. CDR3 nucleotides: TGTGCCAGCAGTCCCCTGAGGTTTAGTGACACCGGGGAGCTGTTTTTT.

The chain has TRBV4-2 and TRBJ1-4, with no clear D. This CDR3 contains 14 residues. V lost 4 bases, J lost 7 bases, and 13 bases lay in between. CDR1 is LGHNA and CDR2 is YNFKEQ in the germline V gene. The CDR3 is CASSPRGGLEKLFF. The CDR3 nucleotides read TGTGCCAGCAGCCCCCGGGGTGGGCTTGAAAAACTGTTTTTT.

This chain joins TRBV6-1 and TRBJ1-1; D is unclear. Between the trimmed V and J ends, which lost 0 bases and 10 bases, there was a span of 18 bases. This CDR3 is 15 amino acids long. Looked up from germline, CDR1 is MNHNS and CDR2 is SASEGT. CDR3 loop: CASSEAPLASRGAFF. Here the CDR3 DNA reads TGTGCCAGCAGTGAAGCGCCCCTCGCCAGTCGGGGAGCTTTCTTT.

The chain joins TRBV28 to TRBJ1-5, with D tentatively TRBD1 (5 bases). V was cut by 8 bases and J by 3 bases, with 14 bases left in between. Germline V gene sequence: CDR1 MDHEN, CDR2 SYDVKM. The CDR3 runs 14 residues. This CDR3 reads CASSPRVSNQPQHF. As DNA, the CDR3 is TGTGCCAGCTCCCCCAGGGTTTCCAATCAGCCCCAGCATTTT.

The rearrangement uses TRBV27 and TRBJ1-1, with D perhaps matching TRBD1 (5 bases). This CDR3 region has 14 residues. The V and J ends lost 6 bases and 0 bases respectively, with 11 bases between them. Germline CDR1 reads MNHEY; CDR2 reads SMNVEV (reference sequence). The chain's CDR3 is CASRPGPMNTEAFF. The CDR3 DNA reads as TGTGCCAGCAGGCCGGGACCTATGAACACTGAAGCTTTCTTT.

The V gene is TRBV24-1, the J gene TRBJ2-5; D perhaps matches TRBD2 (7 bases). CDR3 length equals 14 residues. V was shortened by 9 bases and J by 4 bases, with 17 bases between the two germline ends. Germline assignment: CDR1 KGHDR and CDR2 SFDVKD. The DNA of the CDR3 is TGTGCCACCTCTTCCGCCGGGGGGCGAGAGACCCAGTACTTC. It is translated as CATSSAGGRETQYF.

J is TRBJ2-7 and V is TRBV9; TRBD1 aligns across 9 bases. The germline V gene has CDR1 SGDLS and CDR2 YYNGEE. CDR3 length: 14 residues. V shed 3 bases and J 6 bases; nucleotides not matched to a gene: 7. DNA of the CDR3: TGTGCCAGCAGCGAGAGAGGGACAGGGCTCGAGCAGTACTTC. Protein product: CASSERGTGLEQYF.

The chain has TRBV7-2 and TRBJ2-1, with TRBD2 as a possible D gene (6 bases). Between the trimmed V and J ends, which lost 2 bases and 2 bases, there was a span of 10 bases. Germline-derived CDR1 and CDR2 are SGHTA and FQGNSA. This CDR3 has 15 residues. In DNA, the CDR3 is TGTGCCAGCAGCTTATTTGGGGAGGCCTACAATGAGCAGTTCTTC. It specifies CASSLFGEAYNEQFF. Full variable domain (rest looked up from reference TRBV7-2 and TRBJ2-1): GAGVSQSPSNKVTEKGKDVELRCDPISGHTALYWYRQSLGQGLEFLIYFQGNSAPDKSGLPSDRFSAERTGGSVSTLTIQRTQQEDSAVYLCASSLFGEAYNEQFFGPGTRLTVL.

The rearrangement links TRBV9 to TRBJ1-4, with D perhaps TRBD1 (5 bases). CDR1 and CDR2 (germline): SGDLS, YYNGEE. The CDR3 length is 15 residues. The V and J ends lost 0 bases and 3 bases respectively, with 9 bases between them. The CDR3 loop reads CASSVGATANEKLFF. CDR3 coding DNA: TGTGCCAGCAGCGTAGGAGCGACAGCTAATGAAAAACTGTTTTTT.

The V gene is TRBV4-3, the J gene TRBJ1-4; a possible D gene is TRBD1 (6 bases). The V and J ends lost 0 bases and 14 bases respectively, with 19 bases between them. CDR1 and CDR2 from the germline V gene are LGHNA and YSLEER. This CDR3 has 15 residues. This chain's CDR3 is CASSQDRAGEWVLFF. The CDR3 coding sequence is TGCGCCAGCAGCCAAGATAGGGCAGGGGAATGGGTGCTGTTTTTT.